This T cell receptor beta chain was identified in a study of cytomegalovirus exposure and HLA in healthy donors. A multiplex PCR was run with 60 Vbeta primers and 13 Jbeta primers. Clones were read by immunoSEQ multiplex PCR, and TCRdb kept only the in-frame ones, dropping some. The table has roughly 140,000 clones, around 75% seen once; the top ten hold around 1.4%. The sample consisted of PBMCs. The clonotype originates from a man aged 18 to 29 in good health and CMV-seronegative.

The CDR3 nucleotides are TGTGCCAGCAGCGTAGAGGGACAGGGGGCTGGAGAGACCCAGTACTTC. Amino acid sequence: CASSVEGQGAGETQYF. This rearrangement joins TRBV9 to TRBJ2-5; TRBD1 aligns across 12 bases. There are 16 residues in the CDR3. J was trimmed by 4 bases and V by 0 bases; bases with no gene match: 4. Germline CDR1 and CDR2: SGDLS and YYNGEE.